This passage covers 22 T cell receptor beta chains from one sample sequenced in a study of CD8 T cells in ankylosing spondylitis. Each CDR3 protein gets one entry after TCRdb re-called the 5' RACE reads with MiXCR. This repertoire shows just over 300,000 distinct CDR3 sequences, less than 25% found once; its top ten account for 3.5%. Material: blood, either unsorted or a sorted T cell fraction (not recorded which). The receptor set was obtained from a female donor with ankylosing spondylitis or in good health (not recorded which).

This clonotype has just a few counts. The chain employs TRBV7-6 and TRBJ2-1; 8 bases map to TRBD2. Germline CDR1 reads SGHVS; CDR2 reads FNYEAQ. The junction had 17 bases not matched to a gene; V was cut back by 5 bases and J by 8 bases. CDR3 size: 17 residues. The CDR3 DNA is TGTGCCAGCAGCCTGGCCGCCGGGAGGGTCAACAATGATGAGCAGTTCTTC. It is translated as CASSLAAGRVNNDEQFF.

The V call is TRBV12-3 or TRBV12-4, the J call TRBJ2-2; D may be TRBD2 (5 bases). The length of the CDR3 is 15 residues. Deletions cut 3 bases from V and 6 bases from J, with 14 bases between. Here the CDR3 DNA reads TGTGCCAGCAGTTTTTCGGGTAGCGCTGCCGGGGAGCTGTTTTTT. Protein sequence: CASSFSGSAAGELFF.

The chain carries TRBV5-1 and TRBJ2-2; D is ambiguous. The CDR3 runs 16 residues. V lost 4 bases and J lost 0, with 13 bases in between. Germline values: CDR1 SGHRS, CDR2 YFSETQ. This CDR3 reads CASSVDHYANTGELFF. The CDR3 DNA reads as TGCGCCAGCAGCGTCGACCATTACGCGAACACCGGGGAGCTGTTTTTT. Drawing the rest from reference TRBV5-1 and TRBJ2-2, the complete variable domain is KAGVTQTPRYLIKTRGQQVTLSCSPISGHRSVSWYQQTPGQGLQFLFEYFSETQRNKGNFPGRFSGRQFSNSRSEMNVSTLELGDSALYLCASSVDHYANTGELFFGEGSRLTVL.

The CDR3 DNA sequence: TGTGCCAGCAGCTCGCAGACAGGGGACTACACCTTC. Its protein product is CASSSQTGDYTF. This rearrangement joins TRBV7-3 to TRBJ1-2; TRBD1 aligns across 8 bases. The CDR3 is made up of 12 amino acids. Germline V gene data show CDR1 as SGHTA and CDR2 as FQGTGA. The J segment lost 10 bases and the V segment lost 4 bases, leaving 5 bases of the junction unmatched.

The chain is built from TRBV7-7 and TRBJ2-3, with D possibly being TRBD1 (7 bases). The CDR3 totals 13 residues. Germline V lookup: CDR1 SSHAT, CDR2 FNYEAQ (reference sequence). The CDR3 DNA reads as TGTGCTAGCGGACCTCAGGGGGGCTATACGCAGTATTTT. Amino acid sequence: CASGPQGGYTQYF.

This clonotype was seen ten or more times. This rearrangement joins TRBV20-1 to TRBJ2-5, with TRBD1 identical over 11 bases. This CDR3 has 15 amino acids. From germline, CDR1 is DFQATT and CDR2 SNEGSKA (reference sequence). The V and J ends lost 7 bases and 4 bases, in that order; junction bases with no gene match: 11. The CDR3 is CSGVSPGQGGETQYF. CDR3 sequence (DNA): TGCAGTGGCGTCTCTCCGGGACAGGGGGGAGAGACCCAGTACTTC.

This clonotype was detected only a few times. The chain's CDR3 is CASSESGLAGVNEQFF. The CDR3, as DNA: TGCGCCAGCAGTGAGTCGGGACTAGCGGGAGTTAATGAGCAGTTCTTC. This chain uses TRBV10-2 with TRBJ2-1, with 14 bases lining up with TRBD2. The CDR3 sequence is 16 residues long. CDR1 and CDR2 from the germline V gene are WSHSY and SAAADI. V was clipped by 0 bases and J by 7 bases; unmatched bases: 2.

The genes are TRBV11-2 and TRBJ1-6; the match to TRBD1 covers 8 bases. V lost 5 bases and J lost 8; bases outside the gene matches: 14. The CDR3 consists of 17 residues. CDR1 and CDR2 (germline): SGHAT, FQNNGV. CDR3 in DNA: TGTGCCAGCAGCCCACTAGGTCCAGGGGGCGCCGATTCACCCCTCCACTTT. It yields the protein CASSPLGPGGADSPLHF.

This clonotype was seen many times. The chain combines TRBV25-1 with TRBJ2-7; 11 nucleotides match TRBD1. The J segment lost 3 bases and the V segment lost 6 bases, leaving 4 bases of the junction unmatched. Germline V gene lookup returns CDR1 MGHDK and CDR2 SYGVNS. The CDR3 is 14 residues long. This CDR3 reads CASRGTGGFYEQYF. CDR3 coding DNA: TGTGCCAGCAGGGGGACAGGGGGTTTCTACGAGCAGTACTTC.

DNA of the CDR3: TGTGCCAGCCGCCTCCGCGGGACGCCTTACAATGAGCAGTTCTTC. Its translation: CASRLRGTPYNEQFF. The V gene is TRBV12-3 or TRBV12-4, the J gene TRBJ2-1; D possibly corresponds to TRBD2 (6 bases). This CDR3 has 15 amino acids. V was cut by 8 bases and J by 4 bases, with 18 bases left in between.

The rearrangement links TRBV20-1 to TRBJ2-5, with TRBD1 as a possible D gene (5 bases). The V and J ends lost 7 bases and 4 bases respectively, with 10 bases between them. The CDR3 is made up of 11 amino acids. Germline CDR1 reads DFQATT; CDR2 reads SNEGSKA (reference sequence). The CDR3 loop reads CSGRRGETQYF. CDR3 DNA: TGCAGTGGGAGAAGGGGAGAGACCCAGTACTTC.

This clonotype was observed a few times. This rearrangement joins TRBV12-3 or TRBV12-4 to TRBJ1-3; D is perhaps TRBD1 (6 bases). The V end lost 2 bases, the J end lost 2 bases, and 13 bases lay between the germline ends. There are 16 residues in the CDR3. CDR3 coding DNA: TGTGCCAGCAGTTTACCAGGGGCAGTAACTGGAAACACCATATATTTT. Residues: CASSLPGAVTGNTIYF.

In its sample, this clonotype was seen a few times. The CDR3 spells CASSLGLYLGEQFF. The DNA for the CDR3 is TGTGCCAGCAGTTTAGGACTATACTTGGGTGAGCAGTTCTTC. The chain links TRBV12-3 or TRBV12-4 to TRBJ2-1, with D possibly TRBD2 on 5 matching bases. With 1 base removed from V and 9 bases from J, the gap between germline ends came to 13 bases. The CDR3 length is 14 residues.

This clonotype was counted only a few times. CDR3 sequence (DNA): TGCGCCAGCAGCTTGGACAGGGCTGCCGATACGCAGTATTTT. Protein product: CASSLDRAADTQYF. V and J are TRBV5-1 and TRBJ2-3, with D perhaps matching TRBD1 (6 bases). The V end was cut by 0 bases, the J end by 6 bases, with 11 bases between. This CDR3 spans 14 amino acids. The V gene's germline CDR1 is SGHRS and CDR2 YFSETQ.

There are a few counts of this clonotype. J is TRBJ2-7 and V is TRBV5-4, with 7 bases identical to TRBD2. CDR3 length: 13 residues. Germline values: CDR1 SGHNT, CDR2 YYREEE (reference sequence). Losses at the gene ends were 3 bases for V and 7 bases for J; bases not matched to a gene: 7. CDR3 nucleotide sequence: TGTGCCAGCAGCTGGGGAGGGCTCGAGGAGCAGTACTTC. Amino acids: CASSWGGLEEQYF.

This clonotype has only a few counts. The chain recombines TRBV12-5 with TRBJ1-2; possible D gene TRBD1, 5 bases. Trimming cost V 6 bases and J 8 bases, with 19 bases left between them. This CDR3 has 14 amino acids. Looked up from germline, CDR1 is LGHNT and CDR2 is FRNRAP. The CDR3 bases are TGTGCTAGTGGCCCCGACAGTTTCCTCTCGGGCTACACCTTC. Amino acids: CASGPDSFLSGYTF.

This clonotype came up many times. The chain uses TRBV27 and TRBJ2-7, with TRBD2 as a possible D gene (6 bases). The CDR3 consists of 13 residues. Trimming took 2 bases from V and 5 from J, leaving 10 bases between them. The germline CDR1 and CDR2 sequences are MNHEY and SMNVEV (reference sequence). The CDR3 region has the DNA TGTGCCAGCAGTTTAACTAGCAACCACGAGCAGTACTTC. Protein: CASSLTSNHEQYF.

The chain joins TRBV12-3 or TRBV12-4 to TRBJ1-6; TRBD1 aligns across 7 bases. The junction had 12 bases not matched to a gene; V was cut back by 6 bases and J by 7 bases. This CDR3 is built from 16 residues. CDR3 in amino acids: CASRNRGRGTNSPLHF. For the CDR3, the DNA is TGTGCCAGCAGGAACAGGGGACGGGGCACCAATTCACCCCTCCACTTT.

This clonotype was detected many times. This sequence joins TRBV18 and TRBJ2-7; no firm D call. CDR1 is KGHSH and CDR2 is LQKENI in the germline V gene. With 3 bases removed from V and 4 bases from J, the gap between germline ends came to 10 bases. This CDR3 has 13 residues. The CDR3 DNA reads as TGTGCCAGCTCACCCGGATTTAAGTACGAGCAGTACTTC. Translating gives CASSPGFKYEQYF.

This clonotype was observed a handful of times. The rearrangement uses TRBV15 and TRBJ2-5; D gene unclear. The CDR3 has 14 amino acids. The V and J ends lost 3 bases and 5 bases respectively, with 13 bases between them. Germline loops: CDR1 LNHNV, CDR2 YYDKDF (reference sequence). The DNA of the CDR3 is TGTGCCACCAGCAGGGACCCTGGCCGGGAGACCCAGTACTTC. This sequence encodes CATSRDPGRETQYF. Filled out from reference TRBV15 and TRBJ2-5, the complete variable domain reads DAMVIQNPRYQVTQFGKPVTLSCSQTLNHNVMYWYQQKSSQAPKLLFHYYDKDFNNEADTPDNFQSRRPNTSFCFLDIRSPGLGDTAMYLCATSRDPGRETQYFGPGTRLLVL.

V is TRBV20-1 and J is TRBJ2-2, with TRBD1 as a possible D gene (5 bases). Germline loops: CDR1 DFQATT, CDR2 SNEGSKA (reference sequence). Trimming took 0 bases from V and 6 from J, leaving 17 bases between them. The CDR3 has 16 amino acids. CDR3 residues: CSARESRADFAGELFF. In DNA form, the CDR3 reads TGCAGTGCTAGAGAAAGCAGGGCTGATTTCGCCGGGGAGCTGTTTTTT.

This clonotype was found a few times. The chain uses TRBV10-3 and TRBJ2-1; 10 bases are shared with TRBD2. The CDR3 sequence is 16 residues long. CDR1 is ENHRY and CDR2 is SYGVKD in the germline V gene. V was pared by 4 bases and J by 2 bases, with 5 bases of the junction left unmatched. The CDR3 sequence: CAISASGSVAYNEQFF. The CDR3, as DNA: TGTGCCATCAGTGCTAGCGGGAGCGTGGCCTACAATGAGCAGTTCTTC.